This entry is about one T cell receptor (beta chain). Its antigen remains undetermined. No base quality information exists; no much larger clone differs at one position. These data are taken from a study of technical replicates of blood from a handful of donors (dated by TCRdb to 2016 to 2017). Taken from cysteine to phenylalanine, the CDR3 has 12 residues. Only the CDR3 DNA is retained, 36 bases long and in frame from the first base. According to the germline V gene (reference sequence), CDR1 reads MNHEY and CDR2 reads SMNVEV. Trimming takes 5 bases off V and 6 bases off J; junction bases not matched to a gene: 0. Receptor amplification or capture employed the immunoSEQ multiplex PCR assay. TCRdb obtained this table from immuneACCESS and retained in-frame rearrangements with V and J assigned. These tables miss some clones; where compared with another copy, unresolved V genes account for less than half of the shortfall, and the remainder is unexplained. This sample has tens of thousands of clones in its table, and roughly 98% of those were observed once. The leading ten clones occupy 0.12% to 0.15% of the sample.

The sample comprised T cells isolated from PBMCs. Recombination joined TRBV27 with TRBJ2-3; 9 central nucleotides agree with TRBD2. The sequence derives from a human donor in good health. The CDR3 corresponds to CASSSGGDTQYF. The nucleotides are TGTGCCAGCAGTAGCGGGGGGGATACGCAGTATTTT.